The 29 T cell receptor beta chains presented below share a single source sample, sequenced in a study of T-cell memory formation after mild COVID-19. TCRdb re-called the 5' RACE reads with MiXCR, one entry per CDR3 protein. Altogether 200,000 to 250,000 distinct CDR3 sequences are present, under 12% being singletons, with the ten largest covering 3% to 3.5%. Sequenced input: PBMCs or a T cell subset sorted from them (not recorded which). These TCRs come from a man aged 18 to 35 who had mild COVID-19 (a few samples of this study predate the infection). Cell type and time point are not known.

The DNA of the CDR3 is TGTGCCAGCAGTTACCCCGCGGAGGCATCCTACGAGCAGTACTTC. It codes for CASSYPAEASYEQYF. The chain links TRBV6-6 to TRBJ2-7; a weak D match, TRBD2 (5 bases). CDR3 length: 15 amino acids. Germline V gives CDR1 MNHNY, CDR2 SVGAGI (reference sequence). V lost 2 bases to trimming and J lost 1 base, with 12 bases between them.

This clonotype came up a few times. This chain connects TRBV7-2 to TRBJ2-1; 9 bases fit TRBD2. The V segment lost 1 base and the J segment 8 bases; nucleotides outside the gene matches: 6. The germline gives CDR1 SGHTA, CDR2 FQGNSA. The CDR3 consists of 15 residues. CDR3 region: CASSLEAGGGHEQFF. DNA of the CDR3: TGTGCCAGCAGCTTAGAAGCGGGAGGCGGTCATGAGCAGTTCTTC.

This clonotype was seen at least ten times. CDR3 in amino acids: CSAKGTGHTDTQYF. The CDR3 coding sequence is TGCAGTGCTAAGGGGACAGGCCACACAGATACGCAGTATTTT. The rearrangement links TRBV20-1 to TRBJ2-3; TRBD1 aligns across 8 bases. CDR1 is DFQATT, CDR2 SNEGSKA, per germline (reference sequence). The junction had 5 bases not matched to a gene; V was cut back by 4 bases and J by 2 bases. This CDR3 region has 14 residues.

This clonotype was seen a few times. The chain carries TRBV11-2 and TRBJ1-2; TRBD1 matches 7 bases. CDR1 is SGHAT and CDR2 is FQNNGV in the germline V gene. The CDR3 has 17 residues. V gave up 5 bases and J gave up 2 bases; unmatched junction bases: 14. The CDR3 sequence is CASSPRKTGPANYGYTF. CDR3 nucleotide sequence: TGTGCCAGCAGCCCCCGGAAGACAGGGCCCGCCAACTATGGCTACACCTTC.

The chain links TRBV2 to TRBJ2-1; unclear D gene. Trimming pared 5 bases from V and 10 bases from J, leaving 15 bases between. The CDR3 runs to 13 residues. Per germline, CDR1 SNHLY and CDR2 FYNNEI. CDR3 in DNA: TGTGCCAGCAGTCGGACCCGATCGGGCGAGCAGTTCTTC. Protein: CASSRTRSGEQFF. The entire variable domain, with the rest obtained from reference TRBV2 and TRBJ2-1, is as follows: EPEVTQTPSHQVTQMGQEVILRCVPISNHLYFYWYRQILGQKVEFLVSFYNNEISEKSEIFDDQFSVERPDGSNFTLKIRSTKLEDSAMYFCASSRTRSGEQFFGPGTRLTVL.

This clonotype appeared a few times. The J gene is TRBJ1-2, the V gene TRBV12-3 or TRBV12-4, with D uncertain. The V and J ends lost 3 bases and 2 bases respectively, with 7 bases between them. The CDR3 is 13 residues long. CDR3 nucleotide sequence: TGTGCCAGCAGTTTGAGTCAGAACTATGGCTACACCTTC. This encodes CASSLSQNYGYTF.

This clonotype was seen a few times. This chain uses TRBV29-1 with TRBJ2-5; a possible D gene is TRBD1 (6 bases). The CDR3 spans 13 residues. V lost 3 bases, J lost 5 bases, and 13 bases lay in between. CDR1 and CDR2 (germline): SQVTM, ANQGSEA. This CDR3 reads CSVDSGVDETQYF. CDR3 DNA sequence: TGCAGCGTTGACTCAGGGGTCGATGAGACCCAGTACTTC.

The V and J genes are TRBV18 and TRBJ1-1; D may be TRBD1 (6 bases). This CDR3 comprises 15 residues. Germline assignment: CDR1 KGHSH and CDR2 LQKENI. V lost 3 bases and J lost 1, with 12 bases in between. The CDR3 DNA reads as TGTGCCAGCTCACCTGGCCGGGGGCGGAACACTGAAGCTTTCTTT. It encodes CASSPGRGRNTEAFF.

This clonotype was seen only a few times. The V and J genes are TRBV28 and TRBJ1-6, with 10 bases fitting TRBD1. Germline V lookup: CDR1 MDHEN, CDR2 SYDVKM. Unmatched junction bases numbered 5, after V lost 6 bases and J lost 0 bases. The CDR3 runs to 17 residues. CDR3 in amino acids: CASSYRTGGSYNSPLHF. As DNA, the CDR3 is TGTGCCAGCAGCTACCGGACAGGGGGCTCCTATAATTCACCCCTCCACTTT.

Remarks on this clonotype: One base away lies a much larger clone, so this may be a sequencing read error. The V call is TRBV5-1, the J call TRBJ2-5; D tentatively reads TRBD1 or TRBD2 (6 bases each). The CDR3 is 13 residues long. Trimming stripped 5 bases from V and 4 bases from J, with 12 bases between. In germline, CDR1 is SGHRS, CDR2 YFSETQ. The CDR3 region has the DNA TGCGCCAGCAGGCAAGGGGGGCTAGAGACCCAGTACTTC. It codes for CASRQGGLETQYF.

This clonotype came up a few times. The chain combines TRBV5-1 with TRBJ2-3; D unresolved. Trimming took off 0 bases at V and 7 bases at J, with 12 bases between the two ends. The germline CDR1 and CDR2 sequences are SGHRS and YFSETQ. The CDR3 runs 14 residues. In DNA, the CDR3 is TGCGCCAGCAGCTTGGATGCCCGTGGGAATACGCAGTATTTT. This translates into CASSLDARGNTQYF. The full variable domain, its missing parts supplied by reference TRBV5-1 and TRBJ2-3, is KAGVTQTPRYLIKTRGQQVTLSCSPISGHRSVSWYQQTPGQGLQFLFEYFSETQRNKGNFPGRFSGRQFSNSRSEMNVSTLELGDSALYLCASSLDARGNTQYFGPGTRLTVL.

Many counts were recorded for this clonotype. This chain uses TRBV5-1 with TRBJ1-2; D is unclear. Trimming cost V 3 bases and J 2 bases, with 14 bases left between them. The CDR3 sequence is 15 residues long. Germline CDR1 reads SGHRS; CDR2 reads YFSETQ. The CDR3 is CASSSDGRANYGYTF. CDR3 coding DNA: TGCGCCAGCAGCTCGGATGGACGGGCGAACTATGGCTACACCTTC. The variable domain in full, completed from reference TRBV5-1 and TRBJ1-2, reads KAGVTQTPRYLIKTRGQQVTLSCSPISGHRSVSWYQQTPGQGLQFLFEYFSETQRNKGNFPGRFSGRQFSNSRSEMNVSTLELGDSALYLCASSSDGRANYGYTFGSGTRLTVV.

The table lists this clonotype with a few counts. The rearrangement links TRBV20-1 to TRBJ2-3; no definite D call. Trimming left V 5 bases short and J 4 bases short, with 16 bases between. The CDR3 has 14 amino acids. Germline CDR1 is DFQATT and CDR2 is SNEGSKA (reference sequence). The CDR3 DNA sequence: TGCAGTGCTCCCCGACCAGACGGCTCAGATACGCAGTATTTT. It translates to CSAPRPDGSDTQYF.

The chain couples TRBV7-8 to TRBJ2-2, with a possible D match to TRBD1 (6 bases). V lost 2 bases and J 4 bases, leaving 11 bases between the germline ends. Germline CDR1 and CDR2: SGHVS and FQNEAQ. The CDR3 covers 15 residues. This CDR3 is CASSLWQGFTGELFF. As DNA, the CDR3 is TGTGCCAGCAGCTTATGGCAGGGGTTCACCGGGGAGCTGTTTTTT.

The rearrangement uses TRBV7-9 and TRBJ2-2; possible D gene TRBD1, 6 bases. The CDR3 totals 14 residues. Germline CDR1 SEHNR, CDR2 FQNEAQ (reference sequence). Trimming removed 6 bases at V and 3 bases at J, with 11 bases between. The CDR3: CASRKAGDTGELFF. CDR3 nucleotides: TGTGCCAGCAGGAAGGCAGGGGACACCGGGGAGCTGTTTTTT. Full variable domain (missing parts from reference TRBV7-9 and TRBJ2-2): DTGVSQNPRHKITKRGQNVTFRCDPISEHNRLYWYRQTLGQGPEFLTYFQNEAQLEKSRLLSDRFSAERPKGSFSTLEIQRTEQGDSAMYLCASRKAGDTGELFFGEGSRLTVL.

The rearrangement uses TRBV6-2 or TRBV6-3 and TRBJ2-5; D may be TRBD2 (5 bases). The CDR3 loop spans 13 amino acids. Germline CDR1 is MNHEY and CDR2 is SVGEGT. V lost 6 bases, J lost 5 bases, and 13 bases lay in between. The CDR3 DNA is TGTGCCAGCAGAAACGGAGGTGGGGAGACCCAGTACTTC. Amino acids: CASRNGGGETQYF.

V and J are TRBV6-1 and TRBJ2-1, with a possible D match to TRBD2 (5 bases). V was pared by 8 bases and J by 14 bases, with 10 bases between. Per the germline V gene, CDR1 is MNHNS and CDR2 is SASEGT. The CDR3 is 9 residues long. The CDR3 DNA reads as TGTGCCAGCGAGGGCAAGGAGTTCTTC. Protein: CASEGKEFF.

The chain recombines TRBV20-1 with TRBJ1-5; 9 bases map to TRBD1. Looked up from germline, CDR1 is DFQATT and CDR2 is SNEGSKA (reference sequence). CDR3 length: 14 amino acids. Trimming took 3 bases from V and 6 from J; bases not matched to a gene: 6. The CDR3 spells CSASPTGGRQPQHF. The CDR3 DNA is TGCAGTGCTAGCCCTACAGGGGGCCGTCAGCCCCAGCATTTT.

The chain joins TRBV18 to TRBJ2-2; 7 bases are shared with TRBD1. This CDR3 spans 15 amino acids. With 8 bases clipped from V and 6 bases from J, the junction kept 12 bases outside the gene matches. Looked up from germline, CDR1 is KGHSH and CDR2 is LQKENI. The CDR3 coding sequence is TGTGCCAGCCGAACAGGGGCAACGAAACCCGGGGAGCTGTTTTTT. Protein: CASRTGATKPGELFF.

Only a few counts were recorded for this clonotype. This chain links TRBV7-2 with TRBJ1-5; tentative D call: TRBD1 (6 bases). Trimming stripped 5 bases from V and 7 bases from J, with 21 bases between. Germline V gene data show CDR1 as SGHTA and CDR2 as FQGNSA. The CDR3 length is 16 residues. The DNA for the CDR3 is TGTGCCAGCAGCCCAAATCCCGTGGGGGCTCGGCAGCCCCAGCATTTT. Translated: CASSPNPVGARQPQHF.

This clonotype was detected a few times. This chain joins TRBV27 and TRBJ1-2; no reliable D call. The germline V and J ends were trimmed by 2 bases and 14 bases, with 15 bases remaining between them. Germline CDR1 and CDR2: MNHEY and SMNVEV (reference sequence). The CDR3 is 12 amino acids. CDR3 region: CASSLSGRYETF. Here the CDR3 DNA reads TGTGCCAGCAGTTTAAGCGGCCGGTACGAAACCTTC.

Comments on this clonotype: An end of the junction differs from the germline gene, which may be a read error. This chain joins TRBV7-7 and TRBJ2-1; D is ambiguous. This CDR3 comprises 14 residues. From germline, CDR1 is SSHAT and CDR2 FNYEAQ (reference sequence). This chain's CDR3 is CASSLAAGLNEQFF. CDR3 DNA sequence: TGTGCTAGCAGCTTAGCAGCCGGGCTCAATGAGCAGTTCTTC.

This clonotype has more than one count but fewer than ten. This chain joins TRBV29-1 and TRBJ2-3, with 9 bases that match TRBD1. From germline, CDR1 is SQVTM and CDR2 ANQGSEA. V was pared by 0 bases and J by 4 bases, with 11 bases of the junction left unmatched. The CDR3 runs 17 residues. Here the CDR3 DNA reads TGCAGCGTTGAAGATACACATAGGGACAGGGTGCCAGATACGCAGTATTTT. Translating gives CSVEDTHRDRVPDTQYF.

The chain couples TRBV6-5 to TRBJ2-1, with D possibly TRBD2 on 5 matching bases. The CDR3 has 13 residues. V lost 4 bases to trimming and J lost 8 bases, with 12 bases between them. Per the germline V gene, CDR1 is MNHEY and CDR2 is SVGAGI. The CDR3 sequence is CASSSLAGYEQFF. The CDR3 DNA sequence: TGTGCCAGCAGTTCCCTAGCAGGCTATGAGCAGTTCTTC.

This clonotype was seen only a few times. This rearrangement joins TRBV15 to TRBJ1-2; D is perhaps TRBD1 (5 bases). The CDR3 totals 15 residues. V dropped 3 bases and J dropped 7 bases, with 18 bases sitting between them. Germline CDR1 reads LNHNV; CDR2 reads YYDKDF (reference sequence). The CDR3 sequence: CATSSGGAPESGYTF. As DNA, the CDR3 is TGTGCCACCAGCAGCGGCGGGGCCCCGGAGAGTGGCTACACCTTC.

A few counts support this clonotype. J is TRBJ2-3 and V is TRBV4-1, with TRBD1 identical over 7 bases. The CDR3 runs 14 residues. Trimming at V came to 6 bases and at J to 5 bases, leaving 8 bases not matched to a gene. Germline assignment: CDR1 MGHRA and CDR2 YSYEKL. The DNA of the CDR3 is TGCGCCAGCAGACAGACCCGACAGGGAGATACGCAGTATTTT. This gives the protein CASRQTRQGDTQYF.

This clonotype was recorded a few times. The J gene is TRBJ2-3, the V gene TRBV5-5; 8 bases agree with TRBD1. V trimming: 4 bases; J trimming: 3 bases; junction bases outside the gene matches: 4. This CDR3 has 14 residues. Germline V gene sequence: CDR1 SGHKS, CDR2 YYEKEE (reference sequence). The CDR3 DNA reads TGTGCCAGCAGCCGGGGACAGGCAACAGATACGCAGTATTTT. Protein product: CASSRGQATDTQYF.

This clonotype has more than one count but fewer than ten. The J gene is TRBJ2-2, the V gene TRBV5-1; D not resolved. Looked up from germline, CDR1 is SGHRS and CDR2 is YFSETQ. The CDR3 is made up of 13 amino acids. The V end was cut by 0 bases, the J end by 5 bases, with 5 bases between. The CDR3, as DNA: TGCGCCAGCAGCTTGGAAGCTACCGGGGAGCTGTTTTTT. Its translation is CASSLEATGELFF.

For the CDR3, the DNA is TGTGCCAGCAGCTCCAGGGGGAAAGAGACCCAGTACTTC. This encodes CASSSRGKETQYF. The rearrangement links TRBV28 to TRBJ2-5; 7 bases map to TRBD1. Germline V gene data show CDR1 as MDHEN and CDR2 as SYDVKM. The CDR3 consists of 13 residues. With 6 bases clipped from V and 3 bases from J, the junction kept 4 bases outside the gene matches.